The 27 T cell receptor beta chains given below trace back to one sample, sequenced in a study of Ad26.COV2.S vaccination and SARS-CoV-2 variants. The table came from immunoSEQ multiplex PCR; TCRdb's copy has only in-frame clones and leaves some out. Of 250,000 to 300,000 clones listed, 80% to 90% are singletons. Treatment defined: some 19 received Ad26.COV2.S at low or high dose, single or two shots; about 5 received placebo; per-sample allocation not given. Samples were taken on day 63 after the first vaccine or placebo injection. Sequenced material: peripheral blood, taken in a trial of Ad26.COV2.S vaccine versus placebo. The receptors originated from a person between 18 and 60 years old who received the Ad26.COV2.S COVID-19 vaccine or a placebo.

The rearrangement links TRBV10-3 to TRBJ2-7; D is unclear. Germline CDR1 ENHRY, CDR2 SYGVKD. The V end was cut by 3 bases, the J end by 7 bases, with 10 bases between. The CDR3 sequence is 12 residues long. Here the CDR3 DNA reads TGTGCCATCAGTGACGGGTCAAGGGAGCAGTACTTC. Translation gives CAISDGSREQYF.

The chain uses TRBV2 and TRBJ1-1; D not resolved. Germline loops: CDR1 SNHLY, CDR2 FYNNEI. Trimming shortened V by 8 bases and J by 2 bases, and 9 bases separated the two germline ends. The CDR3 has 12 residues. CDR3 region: CASGLKNTEAFF. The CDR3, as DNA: TGTGCCAGCGGACTGAAAAACACTGAAGCTTTCTTT.

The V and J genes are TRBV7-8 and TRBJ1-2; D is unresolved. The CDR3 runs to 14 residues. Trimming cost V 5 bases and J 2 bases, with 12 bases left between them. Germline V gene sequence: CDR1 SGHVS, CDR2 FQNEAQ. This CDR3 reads CASSPRSGNYGYTF. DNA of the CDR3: TGTGCCAGCAGCCCCCGATCGGGCAACTATGGCTACACCTTC.

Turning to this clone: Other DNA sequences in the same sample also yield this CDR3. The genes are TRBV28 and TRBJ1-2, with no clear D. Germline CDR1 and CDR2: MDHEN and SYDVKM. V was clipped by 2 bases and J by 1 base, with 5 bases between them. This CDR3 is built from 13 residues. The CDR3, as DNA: TGTGCCAGCAGTTTACTGAATAACTATGGCTACACCTTC. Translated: CASSLLNNYGYTF.

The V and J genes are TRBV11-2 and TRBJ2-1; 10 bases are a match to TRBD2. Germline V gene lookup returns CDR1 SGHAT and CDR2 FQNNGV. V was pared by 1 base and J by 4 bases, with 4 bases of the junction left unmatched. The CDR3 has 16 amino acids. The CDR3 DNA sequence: TGTGCCAGCAGCTTAGCGGCTAGCGGGGGATACAATGAGCAGTTCTTC. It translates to CASSLAASGGYNEQFF.

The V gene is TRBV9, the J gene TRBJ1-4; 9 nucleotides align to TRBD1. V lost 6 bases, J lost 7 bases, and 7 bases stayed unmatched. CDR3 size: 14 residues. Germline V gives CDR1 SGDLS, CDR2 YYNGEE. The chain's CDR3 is CASNKQGATEKLFF. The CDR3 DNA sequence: TGTGCCAGCAATAAACAGGGGGCGACTGAAAAACTGTTTTTT.

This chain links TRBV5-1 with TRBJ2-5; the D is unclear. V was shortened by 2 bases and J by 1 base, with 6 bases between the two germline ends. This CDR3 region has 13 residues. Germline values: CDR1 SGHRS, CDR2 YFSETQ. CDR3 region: CASSFGFQETQYF. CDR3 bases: TGCGCCAGCAGCTTTGGCTTCCAAGAGACCCAGTACTTC.

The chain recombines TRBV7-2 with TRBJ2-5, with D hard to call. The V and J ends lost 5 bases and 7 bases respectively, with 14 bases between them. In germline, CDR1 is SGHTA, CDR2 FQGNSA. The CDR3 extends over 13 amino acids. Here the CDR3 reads CASSHGDRGTQYF. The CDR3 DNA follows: TGTGCCAGCAGCCACGGAGACCGTGGGACCCAGTACTTC.

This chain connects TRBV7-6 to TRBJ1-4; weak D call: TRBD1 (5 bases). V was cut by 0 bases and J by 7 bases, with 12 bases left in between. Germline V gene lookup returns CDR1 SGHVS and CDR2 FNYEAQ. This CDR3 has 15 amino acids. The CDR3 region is CASSLADWGGEKLFF. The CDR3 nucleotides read TGTGCCAGCAGCTTAGCGGATTGGGGGGGTGAAAAACTGTTTTTT.

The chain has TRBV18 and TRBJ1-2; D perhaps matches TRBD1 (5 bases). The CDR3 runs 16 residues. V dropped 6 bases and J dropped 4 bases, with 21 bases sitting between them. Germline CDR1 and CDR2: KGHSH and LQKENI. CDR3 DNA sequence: TGTGCCAGCTCCCCGGTCGAATCCCGGGACCTCTATGGCTACACCTTC. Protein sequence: CASSPVESRDLYGYTF.

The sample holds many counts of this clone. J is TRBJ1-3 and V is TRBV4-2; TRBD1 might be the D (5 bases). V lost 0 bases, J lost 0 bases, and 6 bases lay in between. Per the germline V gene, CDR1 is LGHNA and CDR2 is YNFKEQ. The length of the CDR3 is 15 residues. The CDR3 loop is CASSQDRGSGNTIYF. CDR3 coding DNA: TGTGCCAGCAGCCAAGATAGGGGCTCTGGAAACACCATATATTTT.

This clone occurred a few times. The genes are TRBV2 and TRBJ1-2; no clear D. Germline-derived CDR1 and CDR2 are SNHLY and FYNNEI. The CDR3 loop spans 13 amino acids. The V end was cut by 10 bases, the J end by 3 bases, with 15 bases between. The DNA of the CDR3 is TGTGCCACCGATACCTTCCAAGACTATGGCTACACCTTC. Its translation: CATDTFQDYGYTF.

DNA of the CDR3: TGTGCCATCAGTGATTCCGGGACGGCGACTGAAAAACTGTTTTTT. Its protein is CAISDSGTATEKLFF. This sequence joins TRBV10-3 and TRBJ1-4; the D gene is possibly TRBD1 (5 bases). The CDR3 spans 15 residues. Germline assignment: CDR1 ENHRY and CDR2 SYGVKD. V was trimmed by 3 bases and J by 7 bases, leaving 15 bases between them.

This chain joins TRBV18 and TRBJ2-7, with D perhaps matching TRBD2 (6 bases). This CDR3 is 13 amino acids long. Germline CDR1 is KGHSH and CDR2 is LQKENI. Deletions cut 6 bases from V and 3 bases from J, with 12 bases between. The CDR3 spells CASSPGGVYEQYF. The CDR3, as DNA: TGTGCCAGCTCCCCTGGAGGGGTCTACGAGCAGTACTTC.

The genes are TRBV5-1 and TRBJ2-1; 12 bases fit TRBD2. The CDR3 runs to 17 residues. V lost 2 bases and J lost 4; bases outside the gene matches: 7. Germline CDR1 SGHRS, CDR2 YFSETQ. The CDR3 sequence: CASSFLAGGTLYNEQFF. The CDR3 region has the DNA TGCGCCAGCAGCTTTCTAGCGGGAGGGACTCTATACAATGAGCAGTTCTTC.

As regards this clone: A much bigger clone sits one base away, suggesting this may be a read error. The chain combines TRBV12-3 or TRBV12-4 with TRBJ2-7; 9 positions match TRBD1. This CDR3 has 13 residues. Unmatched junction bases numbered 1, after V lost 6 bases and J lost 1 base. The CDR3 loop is CASSDRGSYEQYF. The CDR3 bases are TGTGCCAGCAGCGACAGGGGGTCCTACGAGCAGTACTTC.

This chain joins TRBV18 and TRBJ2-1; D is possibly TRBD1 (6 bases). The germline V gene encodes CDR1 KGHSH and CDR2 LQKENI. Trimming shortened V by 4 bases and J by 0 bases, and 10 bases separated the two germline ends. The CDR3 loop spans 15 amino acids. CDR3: CASSLGQSSYNEQFF. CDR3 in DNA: TGTGCCAGCTCACTCGGACAGAGCTCCTACAATGAGCAGTTCTTC.

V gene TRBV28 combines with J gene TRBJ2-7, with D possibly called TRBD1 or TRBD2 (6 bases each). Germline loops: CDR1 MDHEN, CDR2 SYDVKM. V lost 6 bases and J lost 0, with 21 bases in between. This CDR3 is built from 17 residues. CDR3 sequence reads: CASSLNTLGGTSYEQYF. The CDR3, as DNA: TGTGCCAGCAGCCTCAATACCCTAGGGGGGACCTCCTACGAGCAGTACTTC.

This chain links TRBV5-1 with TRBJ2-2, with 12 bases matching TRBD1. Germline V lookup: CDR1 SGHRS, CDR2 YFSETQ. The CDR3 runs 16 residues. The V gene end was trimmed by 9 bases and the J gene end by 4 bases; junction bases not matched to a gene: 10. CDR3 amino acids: CATTQGQGALTGELFF. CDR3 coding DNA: TGCGCCACCACTCAGGGACAGGGGGCGCTCACCGGGGAGCTGTTTTTT.

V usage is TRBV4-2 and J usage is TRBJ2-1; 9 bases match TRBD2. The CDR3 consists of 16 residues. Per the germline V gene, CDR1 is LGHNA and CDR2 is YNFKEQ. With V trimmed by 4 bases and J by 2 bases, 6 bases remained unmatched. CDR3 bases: TGTGCCAGCAGCCCCCCTCAGCGGGAGGCCTACAATGAGCAGTTCTTC. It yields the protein CASSPPQREAYNEQFF.

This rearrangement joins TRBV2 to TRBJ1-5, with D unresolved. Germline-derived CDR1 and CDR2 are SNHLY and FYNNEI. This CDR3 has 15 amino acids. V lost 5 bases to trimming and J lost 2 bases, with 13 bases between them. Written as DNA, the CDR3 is TGTGCCAGCAGTTCGGACGGAAGGGGCAATCAGCCCCAGCATTTT. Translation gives CASSSDGRGNQPQHF. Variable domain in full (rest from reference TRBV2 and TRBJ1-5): EPEVTQTPSHQVTQMGQEVILRCVPISNHLYFYWYRQILGQKVEFLVSFYNNEISEKSEIFDDQFSVERPDGSNFTLKIRSTKLEDSAMYFCASSSDGRGNQPQHFGDGTRLSIL.

CDR3 coding DNA: TGCGCCAGCAGTTTGAGTGGTGGCACAGATACGCAGTATTTT. It specifies CASSLSGGTDTQYF. V gene TRBV5-1 combines with J gene TRBJ2-3, with D uncertain. Trimming took off 5 bases at V and 1 base at J, with 11 bases between the two ends. CDR1 is SGHRS and CDR2 is YFSETQ in the germline V gene. The CDR3 spans 14 residues.

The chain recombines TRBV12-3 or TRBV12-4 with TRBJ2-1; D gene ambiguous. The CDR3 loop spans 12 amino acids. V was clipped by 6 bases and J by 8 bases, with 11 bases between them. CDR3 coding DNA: TGTGCCAGCAGCCCTAGTATCTATGAGCAGTTCTTC. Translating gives CASSPSIYEQFF.

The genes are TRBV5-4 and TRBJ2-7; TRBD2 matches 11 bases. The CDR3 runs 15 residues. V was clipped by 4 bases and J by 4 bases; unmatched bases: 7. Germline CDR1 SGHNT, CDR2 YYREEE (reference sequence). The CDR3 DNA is TGTGCCAGCAGCAGCAGGACTAGCGGGTTTTACGAGCAGTACTTC. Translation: CASSSRTSGFYEQYF.

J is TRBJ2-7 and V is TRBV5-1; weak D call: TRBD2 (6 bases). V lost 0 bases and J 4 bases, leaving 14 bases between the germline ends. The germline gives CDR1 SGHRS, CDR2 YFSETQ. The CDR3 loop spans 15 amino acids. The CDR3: CASSLGVGSVYEQYF. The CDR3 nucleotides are TGCGCCAGCAGCTTGGGTGTCGGGAGTGTATACGAGCAGTACTTC.

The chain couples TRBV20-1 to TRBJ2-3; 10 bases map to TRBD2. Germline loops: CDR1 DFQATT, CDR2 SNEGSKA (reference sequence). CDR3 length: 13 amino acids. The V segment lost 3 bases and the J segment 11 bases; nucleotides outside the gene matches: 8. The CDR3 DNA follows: TGCAGTGCTAGTTCTAGCGGGAGCGGGCGGCAGTATTTT. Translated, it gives CSASSSGSGRQYF.

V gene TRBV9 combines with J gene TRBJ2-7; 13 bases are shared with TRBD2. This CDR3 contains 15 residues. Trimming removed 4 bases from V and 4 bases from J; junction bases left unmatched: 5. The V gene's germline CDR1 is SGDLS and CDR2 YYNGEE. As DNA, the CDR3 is TGTGCCAGCAGCCCCCGGACTAGCGGGAGATACGAGCAGTACTTC. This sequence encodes CASSPRTSGRYEQYF.